This record covers a single T cell receptor beta chain. Generated by immunoSEQ multiplex PCR, the TCRdb table keeps only in-frame clones and is missing some. The data hold around 90,000 clones, with under 90% observed a single time. This record comes from a study of radiotherapy plus CTLA-4 blockade in lung cancer. Overall study context: Disease control reached less than 40%, with objective responses in over 15%.

The germline V gene has CDR1 LGHNA and CDR2 YNFKEQ. V lost 1 base and J lost 0; bases outside the gene matches: 3. The CDR3 has 16 amino acids. This receptor was obtained from a human donor with non-small cell lung cancer who had stable disease on radiotherapy plus ipilimumab. The chain joins TRBV4-2 to TRBJ2-1; 7 bases are a match to TRBD2. The material was peripheral blood, obtained from a patient treated with radiotherapy plus ipilimumab. In nucleotides, the CDR3 is TGTGCCAGCAGCCAAGTGCGCGGGAGCTCCTACAATGAGCAGTTCTTC. Protein sequence: CASSQVRGSSYNEQFF.